These 16 T cell receptor beta chains originate from one sample sequenced in a study of shared clonotypes between healthy human individuals. Sequencing was performed with immunoSEQ multiplex PCR; in TCRdb, only in-frame clones are kept and a portion is missing. Among about 2.3 million clones listed, 92% were seen once. Sequencing was performed on naive CD4+ T cells from PBMCs. Sample subset: CD45RA+ positively selected. These receptor sequences come from a man aged 18 to 29 in good health. Some clones in this sample may be carry-over from other donors' samples.

Remarks on this clone: The sample contains more than one DNA sequence encoding this CDR3. CDR3 loop: CASRRDTDTQYF. The DNA of the CDR3 is TGTGCCAGCAGGCGGGACACAGATACGCAGTATTTT. V and J are TRBV2 and TRBJ2-3; TRBD2 might be the D (6 bases). The germline V gene has CDR1 SNHLY and CDR2 FYNNEI. V was trimmed by 6 bases and J by 2 bases, leaving 6 bases between them. The length of the CDR3 is 12 residues.

This clone was seen only a few times. This chain links TRBV30 with TRBJ1-1; no firm D call. Trimming shortened V by 3 bases and J by 1 base, and 12 bases separated the two germline ends. Per germline, CDR1 GTSNPN and CDR2 SVGIG (reference sequence). CDR3 size: 14 residues. The CDR3 DNA is TGTGCCTGGAGCGGTCACAACTCGAACACTGAAGCTTTCTTT. Translated: CAWSGHNSNTEAFF.

Turning to this clone: The sample has other DNA sequences that encode this CDR3 too. V usage is TRBV7-3 and J usage is TRBJ2-1; 8 bases are a match to TRBD2. This CDR3 contains 14 residues. Trimming removed 4 bases from V and 3 bases from J; junction bases left unmatched: 2. The V gene's germline CDR1 is SGHTA and CDR2 FQGTGA. The CDR3 loop is CASSSAGGYNEQFF. Written as DNA, the CDR3 is TGTGCCAGCAGCTCGGCGGGAGGCTACAATGAGCAGTTCTTC.

The chain combines TRBV6-5 with TRBJ2-7; no reliable D call. CDR1 and CDR2 from the germline V gene are MNHEY and SVGAGI. Trimming left V 6 bases short and J 2 bases short, with 17 bases between. CDR3 length: 15 residues. The CDR3 DNA is TGTGCCAGCAGCTCGCGTTTGGGTCTCACCTACGAGCAGTACTTC. Translation: CASSSRLGLTYEQYF.

The chain couples TRBV27 to TRBJ2-5; D might be TRBD1 or TRBD2, each matching 5 bases. Germline V gene data show CDR1 as MNHEY and CDR2 as SMNVEV (reference sequence). The CDR3 is 15 amino acids. V shed 5 bases and J shed 11 bases, with 24 bases lying between them. CDR3 protein: CASSPSTWQVGEQYF. The CDR3 DNA sequence: TGTGCCAGCAGTCCGAGTACCTGGCAGGTGGGGGAGCAGTACTTC.

The genes are TRBV6-5 and TRBJ2-4; D perhaps matches TRBD2 (5 bases). CDR1 and CDR2 (germline): MNHEY, SVGAGI. V was pared by 5 bases and J by 0 bases, with 8 bases between. CDR3 length: 14 amino acids. The CDR3 DNA reads TGTGCCAGCAGTGATAGCGCAGCCAAAAACATTCAGTACTTC. Amino acids: CASSDSAAKNIQYF.

The rearrangement links TRBV9 to TRBJ2-7, with 8 bases matching TRBD1. The CDR3 spans 12 residues. The junction had 5 bases not matched to a gene; V was cut back by 4 bases and J by 8 bases. Germline V gene lookup returns CDR1 SGDLS and CDR2 YYNGEE. In nucleotides, the CDR3 is TGTGCCAGCAGCCCAAGACAGGGGAAGCAGTACTTC. Translated, it gives CASSPRQGKQYF. Full variable domain (outside the CDR3, taken from reference TRBV9 and TRBJ2-7): DSGVTQTPKHLITATGQRVTLRCSPRSGDLSVYWYQQSLDQGLQFLIQYYNGEERAKGNILERFSAQQFPDLHSELNLSSLELGDSALYFCASSPRQGKQYFGPGTRLTVT.

This clone appeared once. The J gene is TRBJ1-3, the V gene TRBV7-6; D is unclear. Looked up from germline, CDR1 is SGHVS and CDR2 is FNYEAQ. This CDR3 is built from 14 residues. V was shortened by 5 bases and J by 4 bases, with 12 bases between the two germline ends. The CDR3 here is CASSRLFLGNTIYF. The CDR3 coding sequence is TGTGCCAGCAGCCGCCTCTTTCTCGGAAACACCATATATTTT.

This chain joins TRBV14 and TRBJ2-7; D may correspond to TRBD1 or TRBD2 (6 bases each). The germline gives CDR1 SGHDN, CDR2 FVKESK. The V end lost 1 base, the J end lost 0 bases, and 16 bases lay between the germline ends. The CDR3 covers 17 residues. CDR3 DNA sequence: TGTGCCAGCAGCCAAGCGGGTCGGGGGCCCTACTCCTACGAGCAGTACTTC. Protein: CASSQAGRGPYSYEQYF.

The chain combines TRBV5-6 with TRBJ2-5; 11 bases line up with TRBD1. Trimming removed 4 bases from V and 5 bases from J; junction bases left unmatched: 4. The CDR3 runs 14 residues. Germline loops: CDR1 SGHDT, CDR2 YYEEEE. Here the CDR3 reads CASSAGDRGETQYF. The DNA for the CDR3 is TGTGCCAGCAGCGCAGGGGACAGGGGGGAGACCCAGTACTTC.

DNA of the CDR3: TGTGCCAGCACCAAACTAGCGCAACAAGAGACCCAGTACTTC. Translated: CASTKLAQQETQYF. The V gene is TRBV2, the J gene TRBJ2-5; the match to TRBD2 covers 7 bases. The CDR3 is 14 amino acids. Germline loops: CDR1 SNHLY, CDR2 FYNNEI. V shed 7 bases, J shed 2 bases, and the junction held 7 bases outside the gene matches.

The sample holds one count of this clone. Written as DNA, the CDR3 is TGCGCCAGCAGCTTGGGTAAGCAAGAGACCCAGTACTTC. Translation: CASSLGKQETQYF. The gene calls are TRBV5-1 and TRBJ2-5, with D unclear. The CDR3 totals 13 residues. Trimming took off 0 bases at V and 2 bases at J, with 5 bases between the two ends. Germline loops: CDR1 SGHRS, CDR2 YFSETQ.

The rearrangement links TRBV5-4 to TRBJ2-4, with D possibly matching TRBD2 (6 bases). Trimming took 3 bases from V and 5 from J, leaving 9 bases between them. This CDR3 contains 13 residues. Germline V gene sequence: CDR1 SGHNT, CDR2 YYREEE (reference sequence). CDR3 coding DNA: TGTGCCAGCAGCTCCCGCGGGGAAAACATTCAGTACTTC. It specifies CASSSRGENIQYF.

The sample holds one count of this clone. The gene calls are TRBV7-9 and TRBJ1-3; TRBD1 is a possible D gene (5 bases). Germline lookup yields CDR1 SEHNR and CDR2 FQNEAQ (reference sequence). The V and J ends lost 1 base and 4 bases respectively, with 8 bases between them. There are 14 residues in the CDR3. The CDR3 loop reads CASSLEGYGNTIYF. The CDR3 region has the DNA TGTGCCAGCAGCTTAGAGGGGTACGGAAACACCATATATTTT.

Concerning this clone itself: The same CDR3 arises from other DNA sequences in this sample as well. The chain combines TRBV7-3 with TRBJ2-6, with D possibly being TRBD1 (6 bases). Germline lookup yields CDR1 SGHTA and CDR2 FQGTGA. The ends were cut back, 5 bases at V and 4 bases at J, with 12 bases in the middle. This CDR3 has 15 amino acids. CDR3 nucleotide sequence: TGTGCCAGCAGCCTAGGGGGTGCCGGGGCCAACGTCCTGACTTTC. Translation: CASSLGGAGANVLTF.

This chain uses TRBV28 with TRBJ2-7; D uncertain. The ends were cut back, 4 bases at V and 2 bases at J, with 9 bases in the middle. Germline assignment: CDR1 MDHEN and CDR2 SYDVKM. This CDR3 is 13 amino acids long. The CDR3 DNA reads as TGTGCCAGCAGTTACCCCTTGACCTACGAGCAGTACTTC. Protein sequence: CASSYPLTYEQYF.